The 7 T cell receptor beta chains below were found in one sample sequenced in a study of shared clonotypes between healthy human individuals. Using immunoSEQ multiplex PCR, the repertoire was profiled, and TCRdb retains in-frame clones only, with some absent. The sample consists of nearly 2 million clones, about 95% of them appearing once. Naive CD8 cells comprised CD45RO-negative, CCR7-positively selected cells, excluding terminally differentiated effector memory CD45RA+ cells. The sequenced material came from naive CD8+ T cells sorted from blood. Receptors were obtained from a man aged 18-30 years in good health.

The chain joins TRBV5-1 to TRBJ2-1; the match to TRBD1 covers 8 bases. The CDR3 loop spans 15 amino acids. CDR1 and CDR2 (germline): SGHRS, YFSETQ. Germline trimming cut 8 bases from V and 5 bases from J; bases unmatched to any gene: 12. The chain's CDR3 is CASCYPGTGHNEQFF. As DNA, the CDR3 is TGCGCCAGTTGCTACCCCGGGACAGGTCACAATGAGCAGTTCTTC. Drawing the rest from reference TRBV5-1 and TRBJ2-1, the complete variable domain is KAGVTQTPRYLIKTRGQQVTLSCSPISGHRSVSWYQQTPGQGLQFLFEYFSETQRNKGNFPGRFSGRQFSNSRSEMNVSTLELGDSALYLCASCYPGTGHNEQFFGPGTRLTVL.

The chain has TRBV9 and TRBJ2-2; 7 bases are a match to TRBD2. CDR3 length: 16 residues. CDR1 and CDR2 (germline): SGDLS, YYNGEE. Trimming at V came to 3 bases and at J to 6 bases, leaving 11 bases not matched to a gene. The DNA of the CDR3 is TGTGCCAGCAGCGAACGGGAGGAAATATGGGCCGGGGAGCTGTTTTTT. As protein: CASSEREEIWAGELFF.

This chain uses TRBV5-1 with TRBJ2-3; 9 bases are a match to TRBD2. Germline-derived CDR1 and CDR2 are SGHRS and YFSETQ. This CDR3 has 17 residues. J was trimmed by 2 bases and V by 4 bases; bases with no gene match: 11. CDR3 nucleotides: TGCGCCAGCAGCCCGGACGGCGGGAGGGCCTTCACAGATACGCAGTATTTT. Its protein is CASSPDGGRAFTDTQYF.

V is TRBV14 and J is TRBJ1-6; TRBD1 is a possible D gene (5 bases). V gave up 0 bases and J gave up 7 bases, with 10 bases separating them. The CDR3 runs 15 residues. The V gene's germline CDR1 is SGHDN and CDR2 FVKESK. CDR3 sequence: CASSQDWGGNSPLHF. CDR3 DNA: TGTGCCAGCAGCCAAGACTGGGGGGGGAATTCACCCCTCCACTTT.

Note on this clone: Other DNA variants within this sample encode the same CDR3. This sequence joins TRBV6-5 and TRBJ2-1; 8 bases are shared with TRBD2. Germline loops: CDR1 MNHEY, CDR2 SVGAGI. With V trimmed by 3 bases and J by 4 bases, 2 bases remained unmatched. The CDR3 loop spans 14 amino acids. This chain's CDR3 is CASSYSGEYNEQFF. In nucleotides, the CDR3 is TGTGCCAGCAGTTATAGCGGGGAGTACAATGAGCAGTTCTTC.

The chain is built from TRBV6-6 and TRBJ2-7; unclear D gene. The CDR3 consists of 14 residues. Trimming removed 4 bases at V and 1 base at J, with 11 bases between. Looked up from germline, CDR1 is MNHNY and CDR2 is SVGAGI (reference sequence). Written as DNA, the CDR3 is TGTGCCAGCAGTTTCGAAACAGTTTCCTACGAGCAGTACTTC. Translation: CASSFETVSYEQYF.

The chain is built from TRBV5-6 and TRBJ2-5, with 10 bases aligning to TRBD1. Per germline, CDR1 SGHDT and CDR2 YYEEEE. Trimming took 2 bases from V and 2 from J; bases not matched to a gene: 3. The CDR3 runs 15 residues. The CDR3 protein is CASSFGTGEQETQYF. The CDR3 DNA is TGTGCCAGCAGCTTCGGGACAGGGGAGCAAGAGACCCAGTACTTC.